The 17 T cell receptor beta chains below come from one sample, sequenced in a study of glioma-infiltrating T cells after dendritic cell vaccination. The method was immunoSEQ multiplex PCR; TCRdb's version includes in-frame clones alone and lacks a portion of them. The sample comprises fewer than 50,000 clones, 85% to 90% of which are singletons, and over 10% rests with the top ten. The source was blood, collected before dendritic cell vaccination. These receptors were collected from a human donor with glioblastoma.

The chain joins TRBV7-9 to TRBJ2-7, with D possibly TRBD2 on 6 matching bases. The germline CDR1 and CDR2 sequences are SEHNR and FQNEAQ (reference sequence). Trimming cost V 5 bases and J 3 bases, with 17 bases left between them. CDR3 length equals 15 residues. CDR3 nucleotide sequence: TGTGCCAGCAGCCGCACCGCAGGGAGGTTCTACGAGCAGTACTTC. Protein sequence: CASSRTAGRFYEQYF.

The chain carries TRBV6-4 and TRBJ2-1, with 12 bases lining up with TRBD2. CDR3 length: 19 residues. Per germline, CDR1 MRHNA and CDR2 SNTAGT. J was trimmed by 4 bases and V by 0 bases; bases with no gene match: 10. The CDR3 region has the DNA TGTGCCAGCAGTGACTCTGGCAACCTGACTAGCGGGAGATACAATGAGCAGTTCTTC. This sequence encodes CASSDSGNLTSGRYNEQFF.

The J gene is TRBJ2-5, the V gene TRBV18, with 10 bases identical to TRBD1. This CDR3 has 15 residues. Trimming took 2 bases from V and 3 from J; bases not matched to a gene: 3. CDR1 is KGHSH and CDR2 is LQKENI in the germline V gene. CDR3 sequence (DNA): TGTGCCAGCTCACCAGGTGGGACAGGGGAAGAGACCCAGTACTTC. Translated, it gives CASSPGGTGEETQYF.

The chain combines TRBV13 with TRBJ1-2, with a tentative D call TRBD1 (6 bases). V was trimmed by 0 bases and J by 2 bases, leaving 7 bases between them. This CDR3 is 14 amino acids long. The germline CDR1 and CDR2 sequences are PRHDT and FYEKMQ (reference sequence). DNA for the CDR3: TGTGCCAGCAGCTTAGGCACAGGGAACTATGGCTACACCTTC. As protein: CASSLGTGNYGYTF.

The chain uses TRBV7-9 and TRBJ1-3; TRBD1 matches at 8 bases. V gave up 5 bases and J gave up 0 bases; unmatched junction bases: 6. This CDR3 is built from 16 residues. The germline V gene has CDR1 SEHNR and CDR2 FQNEAQ (reference sequence). The CDR3 DNA follows: TGTGCCAGCAGCGTACAGACAGGGGCCTCTGGAAACACCATATATTTT. Residues: CASSVQTGASGNTIYF.

The rearrangement links TRBV5-5 to TRBJ2-2, with TRBD1 identical over 8 bases. With V trimmed by 4 bases and J by 6 bases, 11 bases remained unmatched. This CDR3 is built from 16 residues. Germline V CDR1 and CDR2: SGHKS, YYEKEE (reference sequence). The chain's CDR3 is CASSPRTGPVAGELFF. The CDR3 DNA follows: TGTGCCAGCAGCCCCCGGACAGGGCCCGTGGCCGGGGAGCTGTTTTTT.

The chain recombines TRBV12-5 with TRBJ1-1; D is unresolved. V was shortened by 2 bases and J by 2 bases, with 9 bases between the two germline ends. The CDR3 runs to 14 residues. CDR1 LGHNT and CDR2 FRNRAP come from the germline V gene. CDR3 nucleotides: TGTGCTAGTGGTTTGTTCAGATATAACACTGAAGCTTTCTTT. Amino acids: CASGLFRYNTEAFF.

This clone was detected only once. The V and J genes are TRBV7-2 and TRBJ2-7; 12 positions match TRBD2. V shed 2 bases and J 2 bases; nucleotides not matched to a gene: 13. There are 19 residues in the CDR3. CDR1 and CDR2 from the germline V gene are SGHTA and FQGNSA. CDR3 DNA sequence: TGTGCCAGCAGCTTAACGTCAGGGGGGACTAGCGGGCTGACCTACGAGCAGTACTTC. This codes for CASSLTSGGTSGLTYEQYF.

The chain joins TRBV7-9 to TRBJ2-7; 7 bases match TRBD1. V lost 1 base to trimming and J lost 5 bases; unmatched junction nucleotides: 5. Germline loops: CDR1 SEHNR, CDR2 FQNEAQ (reference sequence). The CDR3 is 14 residues long. CDR3 loop: CASSLVGQVDEQYF. The CDR3 bases are TGTGCCAGCAGCTTAGTAGGACAGGTAGACGAGCAGTACTTC.

The rearrangement links TRBV4-2 to TRBJ2-7; D remains ambiguous. The CDR3 extends over 14 amino acids. Germline loops: CDR1 LGHNA, CDR2 YNFKEQ. V lost 0 bases, J lost 2 bases, and 8 bases lay in between. CDR3 sequence: CASSQEGGTYEQYF. The CDR3 nucleotides read TGTGCCAGCAGCCAAGAAGGCGGCACCTACGAGCAGTACTTC.

The chain is built from TRBV5-4 and TRBJ2-6; maybe TRBD1 (5 bases). From germline, CDR1 is SGHNT and CDR2 YYREEE (reference sequence). V gave up 3 bases and J gave up 2 bases, with 12 bases separating them. The CDR3 is 16 amino acids. The CDR3 DNA follows: TGTGCCAGCAGCTCAGACAGTTTTACTGGGGCCAACGTCCTGACTTTC. Translating gives CASSSDSFTGANVLTF.

This chain connects TRBV5-1 to TRBJ1-1, with 7 nucleotides matching TRBD1. Trimming cost V 5 bases and J 3 bases; bases outside gene matches: 10. This CDR3 region has 15 residues. Germline V gives CDR1 SGHRS, CDR2 YFSETQ. CDR3 region: CASRTGNGADTEAFF. The CDR3 nucleotides are TGCGCCAGCAGGACAGGGAACGGGGCGGACACTGAAGCTTTCTTT.

Note on this clone: One end of the junction fails to match germline, which may point to a read error. The rearrangement links TRBV7-7 to TRBJ2-5, with TRBD1 as a possible D gene (7 bases). The CDR3 is 15 amino acids. Per germline, CDR1 SSHAT and CDR2 FNYEAQ (reference sequence). Here the CDR3 DNA reads TGTGCTAGCAGTCGCGACCCAGGGGGGCGAGAGACCCAGTACTTC. Amino acids: CASSRDPGGRETQYF.

This chain joins TRBV30 and TRBJ1-1, with 12 bases aligning to TRBD1. Germline V gene sequence: CDR1 GTSNPN, CDR2 SVGIG (reference sequence). There are 14 residues in the CDR3. Trimming cost V 3 bases and J 3 bases; bases outside gene matches: 2. CDR3 bases: TGTGCCTGGAGGAGGGACAGGGGGCACACTGAAGCTTTCTTT. The encoded protein is CAWRRDRGHTEAFF.

The chain has TRBV28 and TRBJ1-5; weak D call: TRBD1 (5 bases). CDR1 and CDR2 from the germline V gene are MDHEN and SYDVKM. V was clipped by 5 bases and J by 6 bases, with 14 bases between them. The CDR3 covers 14 residues. The CDR3 loop reads CASSGGGISQPQHF. In DNA, the CDR3 is TGTGCCAGCAGTGGTGGGGGGATAAGTCAGCCCCAGCATTTT.

V and J are TRBV7-9 and TRBJ1-1, with D possibly matching TRBD1 (6 bases). The CDR3 sequence is 18 residues long. In germline, CDR1 is SEHNR, CDR2 FQNEAQ (reference sequence). Trimming took 0 bases from V and 3 from J, leaving 20 bases between them. CDR3 nucleotides: TGTGCCAGCAGCTTAGCGCTAGGGACACATCGAGACGACACTGAAGCTTTCTTT. Amino acids: CASSLALGTHRDDTEAFF.

The V call is TRBV25-1, the J call TRBJ2-1, with 7 bases aligning to TRBD1. CDR1 is MGHDK and CDR2 is SYGVNS in the germline V gene. The CDR3 extends over 15 amino acids. Germline trimming cut 4 bases from V and 6 bases from J; bases unmatched to any gene: 9. CDR3 coding DNA: TGTGCCAGCAGTGTAAGACAGGGAACGGCCAATGAGCAGTTCTTC. As protein: CASSVRQGTANEQFF.